This TCR beta chain derives from a study of blood T cell repertoires in COVID-19. Study context: From the United States, Italy and Spain came samples of acute and convalescent COVID-19.

Repertoires were generated with immunoSEQ multiplex PCR, while TCRdb's copy carries only in-frame clones and drops some. The data show around 190,000 clones, roughly 84% seen once. The CDR3 contains 14 residues. V was clipped by 4 bases and J by 0 bases; unmatched bases: 2. Germline assignment: CDR1 MNHEY and CDR2 SVGEGT. The sequence was obtained from a woman older than 75 with acute or convalescent COVID-19. The V and J genes are TRBV6-2 or TRBV6-3 and TRBJ1-1, with 7 bases that match TRBD1. The sample was peripheral blood. The CDR3, as DNA: TGTGCCAGCAGTTCGGGACAGCTGAACACTGAAGCTTTCTTT. Amino acid sequence: CASSSGQLNTEAFF.